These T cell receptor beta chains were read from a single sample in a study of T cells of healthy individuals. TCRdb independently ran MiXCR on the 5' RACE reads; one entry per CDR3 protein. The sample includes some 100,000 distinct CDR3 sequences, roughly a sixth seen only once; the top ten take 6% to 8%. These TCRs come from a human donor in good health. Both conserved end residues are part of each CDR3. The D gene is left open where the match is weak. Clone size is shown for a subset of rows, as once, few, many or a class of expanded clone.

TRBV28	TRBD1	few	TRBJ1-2	CASSLDLGQLYGYTF	TGTGCCAGCAGTTTAGACTTGGGACAGCTCTATGGCTACACCTTC
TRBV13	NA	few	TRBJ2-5	CASSLATGQETQYF	TGTGCCAGCAGCTTAGCTACGGGCCAAGAGACCCAGTACTTC
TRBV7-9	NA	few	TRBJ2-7	CASSLVRHDTSYEQYF	TGTGCCAGCAGCTTAGTGCGGCATGACACATCCTACGAGCAGTACTTC
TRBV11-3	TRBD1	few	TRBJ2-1	CASSSTGIGVDEQFF	TGTGCCAGCAGCTCGACAGGGATTGGGGTCGATGAGCAGTTCTTC
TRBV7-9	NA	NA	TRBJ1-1	CASSLAQLGGTEAFF	TGTGCCAGCAGCTTAGCTCAGCTGGGCGGCACTGAAGCTTTCTTT
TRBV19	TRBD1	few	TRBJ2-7	CASSLTGKYEQYF	TGTGCCAGTAGTTTGACAGGGAAATACGAGCAGTACTTC
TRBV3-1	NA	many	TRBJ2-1	CASSQIGGQYNEQFF	TGTGCCAGCAGCCAGATCGGGGGACAATACAATGAGCAGTTCTTC
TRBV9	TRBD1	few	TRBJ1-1	CASGRGQTSEAFF	TGTGCCAGCGGACGGGGACAGACCTCTGAAGCTTTCTTT
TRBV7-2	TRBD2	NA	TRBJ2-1	CASSRTSGSREQFF	TGTGCCAGCAGCCGTACTAGCGGGAGTCGTGAGCAGTTCTTC
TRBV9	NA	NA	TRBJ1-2	CASSVDDRPSGYTF	TGTGCCAGCAGCGTAGATGACAGACCTTCTGGCTACACCTTC